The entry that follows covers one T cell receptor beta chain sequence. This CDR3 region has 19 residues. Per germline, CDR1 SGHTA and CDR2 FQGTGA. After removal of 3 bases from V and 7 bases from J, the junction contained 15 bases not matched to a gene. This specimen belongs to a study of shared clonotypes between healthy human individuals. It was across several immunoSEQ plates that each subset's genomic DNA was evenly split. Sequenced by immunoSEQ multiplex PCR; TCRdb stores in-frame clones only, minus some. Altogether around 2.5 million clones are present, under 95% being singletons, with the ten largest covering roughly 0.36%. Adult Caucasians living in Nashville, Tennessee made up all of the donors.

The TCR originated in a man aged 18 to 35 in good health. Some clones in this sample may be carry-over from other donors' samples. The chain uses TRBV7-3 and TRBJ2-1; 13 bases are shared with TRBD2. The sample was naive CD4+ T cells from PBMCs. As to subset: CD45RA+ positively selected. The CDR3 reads CASSLTGPQLAGGGNEQFF. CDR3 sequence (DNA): TGTGCCAGCAGCTTGACCGGCCCCCAACTAGCGGGAGGGGGTAATGAGCAGTTCTTC.